Given below is one T cell receptor beta chain in context. Its cognate antigen has yet to be identified. From the cysteine up to the phenylalanine, the CDR3 has a length of 13 residues. The sequence is cut down to CDR3 DNA, 39 bases in frame from base 1. According to the germline V gene (reference sequence), CDR1 reads MNHEY and CDR2 reads SMNVEV. V has 6 bases trimmed and J has 5 bases trimmed; junction bases matching no gene number 4. Library prep was done by the immunoSEQ multiplex PCR assay. For the multiplex PCR, a mixture combining 60 forward primers for TCR Vbeta segments and 13 reverse primers for TCR Jbeta segments was used. A multiplex PCR assay on genomic DNA amplified the CDR3 region of rearranged TCR beta genes. On the Illumina HiSeq System, the amplified TCR beta libraries were sequenced as 87-base-pair reads. For the original study's pipeline: Across the 640 or so repertoires, a later analysis counted 60 million to 90 million unique TCR beta chains, roughly 11 million of which were shared by at least two donors. Raw reads were error-corrected and collapsed into unique sequences by a nearest-neighbor algorithm in which closely related sequences were merged to remove PCR and sequencing errors. Alignment of CDR3 sequences to IMGT reference sequences was used to assign V, D and J gene segments. For a sequence to be retained, a match of at least six nucleotides to both a V gene segment and a J gene segment was required. A rearrangement counted as productive if the CDR3 had no stop codons and remained in frame with V and J, and every other rearrangement counted as non-productive. Following IMGT convention, CDR3 was defined as the stretch from the second conserved V-encoded cysteine up to the conserved J-encoded phenylalanine. The earlier analysis of about 590 of the donors excluded sequences that lacked an unambiguous match to a single V gene segment. In an earlier analysis of approximately 610 of the donors, V segments were called functional above 56.7% productive rearrangements and were called segregating when the between-donor standard deviation exceeded 5%. A statistical classification framework was built to diagnose cytomegalovirus status from the catalog of TCR beta chain sequences. V and J gene assignment, in a later analysis, came from comparing TCR nucleotide sequences with IMGT/GENE-DB human TR gene sequences. The TCRdist pipeline was used in a later analysis to assign CDR3 sequences and most-parsimonious VDJ recombination scenarios. In a later analysis, each TCR beta chain was defined by its CDR3 amino acid sequence together with its V-gene family, and reads without a unique V-gene family were excluded. A later analysis removed roughly 590 highly shared, low-generation-probability nucleotide sequences to deal with suspected cross-contamination and a sequencing artifact. A later analysis calculated a clonal expansion index for each public chain from normalized within-repertoire ranks of inferred template counts. A later analysis computed generation probabilities with a VDJ recombination model fitted to out-of-frame rearrangements, and checked the results against IGoR. In a later analysis, hypergeometric tests were used to score TCR-TCR, TCR-HLA and TCR-CMV co-occurrence, with a repertoire-size bias correction applied to TCR pairs. A later analysis estimated false discovery rates by permuting HLA or CMV assignments 20 times. A later analysis grouped co-occurring TCRs with DBSCAN, adding TCRdist sequence similarity when clustering within HLA-allele-positive subsets. Repertoires with fewer than 30,000 or more than 120,000 public chains were left out of co-occurrence clustering, as were four to six repertoires with anomalous nucleotide sharing. TCRdb's version of the immuneACCESS table is confined to in-frame rearrangements and falls short of the full clone set. An unresolved V gene accounts for under half of the shortfall where checked; the remainder is of unknown origin. The V and J calls and clone size are taken from that table; D and trimming were inferred from the DNA. The sample's records list some 83,000 clones. The ten largest clonotypes hold 1.1% of the sample.

The cohort was made up of several hundred healthy bone marrow donors. Cohort members were all nominally healthy when sampled, although unrecorded immune exposures were likely present. The donor was CMV seronegative and was included in the group of a few hundred seronegative cohort members. Each donor provided a peripheral blood sample, and peripheral blood mononuclear cells were used for TCR beta sequencing. Genomic DNA was extracted from the blood cell samples with the Qiagen DNeasy Blood Extraction Kit. The data derive from a study of cytomegalovirus exposure and HLA in healthy donors (dated by TCRdb to 2016 to 2017). Background on the whole study: An earlier analysis of several hundred of the donors reported approximately 290 Gb of sequence data and about 100 million unique TCR beta sequences from approximately 180 million T cells. An early release that covered more than 550 HLA-typed donors contained about 300 gigabases of sequencing data and 75 million to 100 million unique TCR sequences. Among the approximately 420 genotyped donors, 81% belonged to the genetic ancestry cluster associated with self-reported Caucasian donors. The aim of the study was to test whether cataloging public T cell receptors could identify signatures of past pathogen exposure. The study profiled the T cell repertoires of 500 to 800 subjects by immunosequencing and related them to cytomegalovirus serostatus. Besides the first cohort of roughly 640 subjects, a separate validation cohort made up of roughly 120 different subjects was used. High-throughput TCR immunosequencing, statistical association of individual TCRs with disease status, and machine learning were combined to predict cytomegalovirus infection status. In a later analysis, previously published TCR beta repertoires from 600 to 850 donors were re-analyzed and high-resolution HLA genotyping was added so that TCR occurrence patterns could be studied. Rather than using new phenotypic data, the later analysis identified candidate immune exposures from TCR beta sequences and from how often those sequences occurred across donors. To decide whether each TCR beta V gene segment behaved as functional or pseudogenic, an earlier analysis of fewer than 750 of the donors relied on high-throughput TCR beta sequencing. Donor age, sex, ethnicity and CMV serostatus were compiled alongside the repertoire data. A later genetic analysis used genome-wide SNP genotypes for about 65% of the roughly 670 donors, treating that subset as a discovery cohort. Every discovery cohort repertoire had been produced on one sequencing platform. HLA typing covered class I and class II loci at four-digit resolution. Typing coverage varied by locus: 629-630 donors for A, B, C, DRB1 and DQB1; approximately 560 for DQA1; around 610 for DPA1; 450 to 480 for DPB1. Because of strong linkage in the cohort, roughly five DR-DQ haplotypes were treated as single units for association and clustering. Among over 350 genotyped donors of the cohort, an average of approximately 230,000 unique TCR beta nucleotide sequences were sequenced per donor, around 18% of them non-productive. The paper as a whole reports these results and caveats: The cohort was sequenced for TCR beta chains only, and without alpha or paired-chain data the features that could be detected were limited. A further reported finding was that TCR beta sequences accurately predicted the HLA-A and HLA-B alleles for most subjects in the first cohort. CMV serostatus was the only immune exposure information available for the cohort. The authors suggested that the approach could potentially be generalized to other disease states and immunological phenotypes. Correlated functional status among segregating V segments might be attributable to linkage disequilibrium, but an unknown experimental factor could not be ruled out. Because the 87-base-pair reads could not distinguish some IMGT-functional V segments, including TRBV6-2 and TRBV6-3, those segments were excluded. Broadly in line with IMGT annotations, most TCR beta V segments showed up in productive rearrangements about 87% or about 30% of the time in an earlier analysis of 587 of the donors. V-gene and J-gene trimming of TCR beta chains was associated with a missense DCLRE1C variant in a later genetic analysis, and the association was replicated in an independent cohort. Cytomegalovirus status was reported to be diagnosed by the classifier with high specificity and sensitivity in both the original and validation cohorts. According to a later analysis, parvovirus B19, influenza, CMV and Epstein-Barr virus appeared linked to several top co-occurrence clusters. Presence/absence analyses assumed roughly uniform sequencing depth across donors, an assumption that may not hold. In vitro tests confirmed that a few of the cytomegalovirus-associated TCR beta chains recognize cytomegalovirus antigens. A cluster of highly shared sequence variants was judged likely to be a technical artifact of the sequencing pipeline. In a later analysis, HLA-associated TCR beta chains showed more clonal expansion and lower generation probabilities than non-associated chains that were equally common. Most TCR sequences were observed very rarely across donors, whereas some public TCRs were present in many individuals. According to a later analysis, most CMV-associated TCR beta chains appeared to be HLA-restricted, and the HLA associations seemed to be driven largely by CMV exposure. At a false discovery rate of 0.05, a later analysis linked 16,000 or so TCR beta sequences to specific HLA alleles. Because HLA typing was missing for some donors at each locus, association tests included only the typed subset. In a later analysis, the rate of TCR association differed among HLA loci, with DRB1 alleles having the most associated TCRs and HLA-C alleles having the fewest. Assigning TCR associations to individual alleles was difficult when HLA alleles, especially DR and DQ, strongly co-occurred. In a later genetic analysis, fewer N-insertions in productive TCRs were reported among donors in an Asian-associated ancestry cluster than the approximately 630-donor mean. The study listed 164 TCR beta chains as associated with cytomegalovirus. Because counts were too low, seventeen rarely observed V segments, including chromosome 9 orphons, were excluded from the earlier analysis of a few hundred of the donors.

The V gene is TRBV27 and the J gene is TRBJ2-1, and TRBD2 matches 7 of the central bases. The sample was PBMCs. This TCR was recovered from a woman aged 25 to 39 in good health and CMV-seronegative. Here is the DNA: TGTGCCAGCAGAGGGACTATACACAATGAGCAGTTCTTC. The encoded protein is CASRGTIHNEQFF.